Shown below are 15 T cell receptor beta chains from a single sample sequenced in a study of cytomegalovirus exposure and HLA in healthy donors. Use of 60 Vbeta and 13 Jbeta primers characterized the PCR. Sequencing was performed with immunoSEQ multiplex PCR; in TCRdb, only in-frame clones are kept and a portion is missing. The sample includes about 92,000 clones, roughly 80% of them seen just once. Sequencing was carried out using PBMCs. These receptor sequences come from a girl under 10 years old in good health and CMV-seropositive.

V is TRBV28 and J is TRBJ2-3; D unclear. Trimming cost V 3 bases and J 4 bases, with 8 bases left between them. The CDR3 is 13 residues long. Germline assignment: CDR1 MDHEN and CDR2 SYDVKM. The CDR3 reads CASSFYSADTQYF. The CDR3 DNA sequence: TGTGCCAGCAGTTTCTATTCCGCAGATACGCAGTATTTT. Together with reference TRBV28 and TRBJ2-3, the CDR3 gives the full variable domain: DVKVTQSSRYLVKRTGEKVFLECVQDMDHENMFWYRQDPGLGLRLIYFSYDVKMKEKGDIPEGYSVSREKKERFSLILESASTNQTSMYLCASSFYSADTQYFGPGTRLTVL.

Points on this clone: The missing conserved phenylalanine or tryptophan at the end of this CDR3 makes a read error likely. The DNA is left out, because the CDR3 cannot be placed on it with certainty; the CDR3 is given as TCRdb lists it. The gene calls are TRBV5-6 and TRBJ2-6; the DNA was not used to check the table's D call, TRBD2. A total of 13 residues make up the CDR3, ends included. The germline V gene has CDR1 SGHDT and CDR2 YYEEEE. The CDR3 loop reads CASSLEGASGTKI.

This rearrangement joins TRBV30 to TRBJ1-2; perhaps TRBD1 as D (5 bases). The CDR3 contains 12 residues. V lost 2 bases, J lost 12 bases, and 16 bases lay in between. Germline V lookup: CDR1 GTSNPN, CDR2 SVGIG (reference sequence). The CDR3 loop is CAWSNLERGHTF. The DNA of the CDR3 is TGTGCCTGGAGTAACCTTGAAAGGGGCCACACCTTC. Full variable domain (outside the CDR3, taken from reference TRBV30 and TRBJ1-2): SQTIHQWPATLVQPVGSPLSLECTVEGTSNPNLYWYRQAAGRGLQLLFYSVGIGQISSEVPQNLSASRPQDRQFILSSKKLLLSDSGFYLCAWSNLERGHTFGSGTRLTVV.

In this sample, this clone turned up once. V and J are TRBV5-1 and TRBJ1-1, with D unclear. The CDR3 consists of 13 residues. Trimming took 4 bases from V and 5 from J, leaving 12 bases between them. In germline, CDR1 is SGHRS, CDR2 YFSETQ. The CDR3 region has the DNA TGCGCCAGCAGCCCTTGGGGAGGGACTGAAGCTTTCTTT. This encodes CASSPWGGTEAFF.

The chain has TRBV28 and TRBJ2-5; 11 nucleotides align to TRBD2. The CDR3 runs 16 residues. Germline-derived CDR1 and CDR2 are MDHEN and SYDVKM. With V trimmed by 5 bases and J by 4 bases, 9 bases remained unmatched. The CDR3 nucleotides read TGTGCCAGCAGTCAACTCACTAGCGGGAGTGGAGAGACCCAGTACTTC. Amino acids: CASSQLTSGSGETQYF.

V is TRBV7-9 and J is TRBJ1-1; D is unclear. V shed 0 bases and J shed 3 bases, with 14 bases lying between them. The CDR3 runs 16 residues. Germline CDR1 SEHNR, CDR2 FQNEAQ (reference sequence). CDR3 sequence (DNA): TGTGCCAGCAGCTTAGCAATATTGTCTCCCGACACTGAAGCTTTCTTT. Protein: CASSLAILSPDTEAFF.

CDR3 DNA sequence: TGCGCCAGCAGCTTGACTAGCTCCTACGAGCAGTACTTC. Translating it yields CASSLTSSYEQYF. J is TRBJ2-7 and V is TRBV5-1; D may be TRBD2 (5 bases). V lost 1 base, J lost 0 bases, and 5 bases lay in between. The CDR3 totals 13 residues. Germline V lookup: CDR1 SGHRS, CDR2 YFSETQ.

This sequence joins TRBV9 and TRBJ2-3; 7 nucleotides agree with TRBD2. The CDR3 runs to 16 residues. The trim removed 0 bases at V and 2 bases at J, leaving 6 bases unmatched. The germline gives CDR1 SGDLS, CDR2 YYNGEE. Here the CDR3 reads CASSVGAGLNTDTQYF. CDR3 coding DNA: TGTGCCAGCAGCGTAGGTGCGGGACTAAACACAGATACGCAGTATTTT.

The chain combines TRBV5-1 with TRBJ2-7; 7 nucleotides line up with TRBD1. The CDR3 is made up of 16 amino acids. Germline values: CDR1 SGHRS, CDR2 YFSETQ. V shed 5 bases and J 0 bases; nucleotides not matched to a gene: 11. CDR3 in DNA: TGCGCCAGCAGGGAGGTCGGGACAGTGTTCTCCTACGAGCAGTACTTC. Amino acid sequence: CASREVGTVFSYEQYF.

The chain joins TRBV4-2 to TRBJ2-7; 7 nucleotides match TRBD2. Germline values: CDR1 LGHNA, CDR2 YNFKEQ. The CDR3 spans 15 residues. The trim removed 3 bases at V and 0 bases at J, leaving 5 bases unmatched. CDR3 coding DNA: TGTGCCAGCAGCCACCTTAGCGGGTTCTCCTACGAGCAGTACTTC. Translated, it gives CASSHLSGFSYEQYF.

V gene TRBV6-5 combines with J gene TRBJ2-7, with unresolved D. V lost 0 bases and J 3 bases, leaving 9 bases between the germline ends. The CDR3 is 14 residues long. Germline V CDR1 and CDR2: MNHEY, SVGAGI. This CDR3 reads CASSYSTGFYEQYF. The CDR3 coding sequence is TGTGCCAGCAGTTACTCGACCGGGTTCTACGAGCAGTACTTC.

This clone showed up just once. An end of the junction differs from the germline gene, which may be a read error. This chain links TRBV7-2 with TRBJ2-5, with 8 bases fitting TRBD2. Germline V CDR1 and CDR2: SGHTA, FQGNSA. The CDR3 sequence is 11 residues long. The CDR3 region is CASSFGLARHF. Here the CDR3 DNA reads TGTGCCAGCAGCTTTGGACTAGCCCGGCACTTC.

V gene TRBV4-1 combines with J gene TRBJ1-2, with TRBD1 matching over 8 bases. The V and J ends lost 6 bases and 8 bases, in that order; junction bases with no gene match: 14. The CDR3 sequence is 15 residues long. Germline CDR1 reads MGHRA; CDR2 reads YSYEKL. The CDR3 region has the DNA TGCGCCAGCAGACTCCCTACAGGGGGTGCATCCGGCTACACCTTC. It translates to CASRLPTGGASGYTF.

The V call is TRBV28, the J call TRBJ1-1; D is perhaps TRBD1 (6 bases). Trimming pared 3 bases from V and 11 bases from J, leaving 22 bases between. Germline assignment: CDR1 MDHEN and CDR2 SYDVKM. The CDR3 loop spans 15 amino acids. The CDR3 DNA reads as TGTGCCAGCAGTTTTCCTGGGGGGGCCGCCGGGGACGCTTTCTTT. This encodes CASSFPGGAAGDAFF.

This rearrangement joins TRBV6-1 to TRBJ2-3, with a tentative D call TRBD1 (6 bases). V was shortened by 7 bases and J by 0 bases, with 11 bases between the two germline ends. CDR1 and CDR2 (germline): MNHNS, SASEGT. The CDR3 totals 14 residues. As DNA, the CDR3 is TGTGCCAGCAAGACAGGACAGAGCACAGATACGCAGTATTTT. This encodes CASKTGQSTDTQYF.